These T cell receptor beta chains were read from a single sample in a study of CD8+ T cells in alopecia areata. This table comes from immunoSEQ multiplex PCR, and its TCRdb copy is limited to in-frame clones, with some not included. The repertoire has 150,000 or so clones, about nine tenths of them found once; the top ten carry roughly 16%. Sequencing used CD8+ T cells sorted from blood, obtained at week 0. The receptors stem from a human donor with alopecia areata. The CDR3 runs from the conserved cysteine through the conserved F or W. D genes are given only for firm matches. For some rows the clone size is stated as once, few or many, or as a class when expanded; others skip it.

clone size: .
V gene: TRBV4-1
D gene: TRBD2
J gene: TRBJ2-7
CDR3 length: 16
CDR3 protein: CASSLTSTSGRDEQYF
CDR3 DNA: TGCGCCAGCAGCCTTACTTCGACTAGCGGGAGAGACGAGCAGTACTTC

clone size: .
V gene: TRBV9
D gene: .
J gene: TRBJ2-7
CDR3 length: 14
CDR3 protein: CASSPFIGSYEQYF
CDR3 DNA: TGTGCCAGCAGCCCCTTCATCGGGTCCTACGAGCAGTACTTC

clone size: .
V gene: TRBV6-1
D gene: TRBD1
J gene: TRBJ1-2
CDR3 length: 18
CDR3 protein: CASSEGGTGHLGDYGYTF
CDR3 DNA: TGTGCCAGCAGTGAAGGCGGGACAGGCCACCTCGGGGACTATGGCTACACCTTC

clone size: once
V gene: TRBV7-9
D gene: TRBD1
J gene: TRBJ2-3
CDR3 length: 15
CDR3 protein: CASSFLDRGQDTQYF
CDR3 DNA: TGTGCCAGCAGCTTCTTGGACAGGGGCCAAGATACGCAGTATTTT

clone size: .
V gene: TRBV27
D gene: .
J gene: TRBJ2-3
CDR3 length: 12
CDR3 protein: CASSPRIDTQYF
CDR3 DNA: TGTGCCAGCAGTCCTCGAATCGATACGCAGTATTTT

clone size: once
V gene: TRBV15
D gene: .
J gene: TRBJ1-2
CDR3 length: 13
CDR3 protein: CATYGRGLYGYTF
CDR3 DNA: TGTGCCACCTATGGTCGGGGCCTTTATGGCTACACCTTC

clone size: .
V gene: TRBV7-9
D gene: .
J gene: TRBJ1-5
CDR3 length: 14
CDR3 protein: CASSEEWGNQPQHF
CDR3 DNA: TGTGCCAGCAGCGAAGAATGGGGCAATCAGCCCCAGCATTTT

clone size: .
V gene: TRBV19
D gene: .
J gene: TRBJ1-1
CDR3 length: 13
CDR3 protein: CASSITLNTEAFF
CDR3 DNA: TGTGCCAGTAGTATAACGTTGAACACTGAAGCTTTCTTT

clone size: .
V gene: TRBV14
D gene: TRBD2
J gene: TRBJ2-1
CDR3 length: 16
CDR3 protein: CASSQDDSGLYNEQFF
CDR3 DNA: TGTGCCAGCAGCCAAGATGATTCGGGACTATACAATGAGCAGTTCTTC

clone size: once
V gene: TRBV29-1
D gene: .
J gene: TRBJ1-2
CDR3 length: 14
CDR3 protein: CSVDSRTAWGGYTF
CDR3 DNA: TGCAGCGTTGACTCTAGGACCGCATGGGGTGGCTACACCTTC

clone size: .
V gene: TRBV11-3
D gene: .
J gene: TRBJ2-2
CDR3 length: 14
CDR3 protein: CASSPHDGTGELFF
CDR3 DNA: TGTGCCAGCAGCCCCCATGACGGCACCGGGGAGCTGTTTTTT

clone size: .
V gene: TRBV5-6
D gene: TRBD1
J gene: TRBJ1-2
CDR3 length: 13
CDR3 protein: CASSWWTGNGYTF
CDR3 DNA: TGTGCCAGCAGCTGGTGGACAGGGAATGGCTACACCTTC

clone size: .
V gene: TRBV7-3
D gene: .
J gene: TRBJ2-1
CDR3 length: 16
CDR3 protein: CASSLTTEYTYNEQFF
CDR3 DNA: TGTGCCAGCAGCTTAACGACAGAATATACCTACAATGAGCAGTTCTTC

clone size: .
V gene: TRBV11-2
D gene: .
J gene: TRBJ2-6
CDR3 length: 17
CDR3 protein: CASSTQDSPIGANVLTF
CDR3 DNA: TGTGCCAGCAGCACACAAGACAGCCCGATTGGGGCCAACGTCCTGACTTTC

clone size: .
V gene: TRBV7-9
D gene: TRBD2
J gene: TRBJ2-1
CDR3 length: 12
CDR3 protein: CASSLGTSRQFF
CDR3 DNA: TGTGCCAGCAGCTTAGGGACTAGTCGGCAGTTCTTC

clone size: .
V gene: TRBV27
D gene: TRBD1
J gene: TRBJ2-1
CDR3 length: 15
CDR3 protein: CASRTGGSSYNEQFF
CDR3 DNA: TGTGCCAGCAGGACAGGGGGCAGCTCCTACAATGAGCAGTTCTTC

clone size: .
V gene: TRBV6-5
D gene: .
J gene: TRBJ2-7
CDR3 length: 16
CDR3 protein: CASSYSVGDSLYEQYF
CDR3 DNA: TGTGCCAGCAGTTACTCGGTAGGTGACAGCCTCTACGAGCAGTACTTC

clone size: .
V gene: TRBV30
D gene: .
J gene: TRBJ2-3
CDR3 length: 11
CDR3 protein: CAWGSTDTQYF
CDR3 DNA: TGTGCCTGGGGTAGCACAGATACGCAGTATTTT

clone size: once
V gene: TRBV5-1
D gene: TRBD1
J gene: TRBJ1-1
CDR3 length: 13
CDR3 protein: CASSNTGGTEAFF
CDR3 DNA: TGCGCCAGCAGCAACACAGGGGGCACTGAAGCTTTCTTT

clone size: .
V gene: TRBV7-6
D gene: TRBD2
J gene: TRBJ2-5
CDR3 length: 14
CDR3 protein: CASSLAGTLREQYF
CDR3 DNA: TGTGCCAGCAGCTTAGCCGGGACTCTGCGGGAGCAGTACTTC

clone size: .
V gene: TRBV25-1
D gene: TRBD1
J gene: TRBJ2-1
CDR3 length: 15
CDR3 protein: CASSDPGTEYNEQFF
CDR3 DNA: TGTGCCAGCAGTGATCCTGGGACAGAATACAATGAGCAGTTCTTC

clone size: .
V gene: TRBV7-2
D gene: TRBD2
J gene: TRBJ2-7
CDR3 length: 17
CDR3 protein: CASSKGLAGGDSYEQYF
CDR3 DNA: TGTGCCAGCAGCAAAGGACTAGCGGGAGGGGACTCCTACGAGCAGTACTTC

clone size: .
V gene: TRBV29-1
D gene: .
J gene: TRBJ1-1
CDR3 length: 12
CDR3 protein: CSVRRVNTEAFF
CDR3 DNA: TGCAGCGTGAGGAGAGTGAACACTGAAGCTTTCTTT

clone size: once
V gene: TRBV5-8
D gene: .
J gene: TRBJ2-1
CDR3 length: 16
CDR3 protein: CASSLRRNTFNNEQFF
CDR3 DNA: TGTGCCAGCAGCTTGAGGCGGAATACCTTCAACAATGAGCAGTTCTTC

clone size: .
V gene: TRBV6-1
D gene: TRBD1
J gene: TRBJ2-7
CDR3 length: 18
CDR3 protein: CASSVPGTGGESSYEQYF
CDR3 DNA: TGTGCCAGCAGTGTACCCGGGACAGGGGGCGAAAGCTCCTACGAGCAGTACTTC

clone size: .
V gene: TRBV7-9
D gene: .
J gene: TRBJ2-1
CDR3 length: 16
CDR3 protein: CASSGRSASSYNEQFF
CDR3 DNA: TGTGCCAGCAGCGGGCGTTCAGCCAGCTCCTACAATGAGCAGTTCTTC

clone size: few
V gene: TRBV29-1
D gene: .
J gene: TRBJ2-3
CDR3 length: 11
CDR3 protein: CSVPSTDTQYF
CDR3 DNA: TGCAGCGTTCCCTCCACAGATACGCAGTATTTT

clone size: once
V gene: TRBV7-9
D gene: .
J gene: TRBJ2-1
CDR3 length: 12
CDR3 protein: CASSLAGRVGFF
CDR3 DNA: TGTGCCAGCAGCTTAGCTGGGCGTGTCGGGTTCTTC

clone size: .
V gene: TRBV27
D gene: TRBD1
J gene: TRBJ1-5
CDR3 length: 14
CDR3 protein: CASSLGQGAKPQHF
CDR3 DNA: TGTGCCAGCAGTTTAGGACAGGGGGCGAAGCCCCAGCATTTT

clone size: once
V gene: TRBV7-9
D gene: TRBD2
J gene: TRBJ2-7
CDR3 length: 14
CDR3 protein: CASSFGSGGYEQYF
CDR3 DNA: TGTGCCAGCAGCTTTGGTAGCGGGGGCTACGAGCAGTACTTC

clone size: .
V gene: TRBV27
D gene: TRBD1
J gene: TRBJ2-1
CDR3 length: 15
CDR3 protein: CASSPWTGVVDEQFF
CDR3 DNA: TGTGCCAGCAGTCCATGGACAGGGGTGGTAGATGAGCAGTTCTTC

clone size: .
V gene: TRBV7-3
D gene: .
J gene: TRBJ2-7
CDR3 length: 16
CDR3 protein: CASSPHPGTLYYEQYF
CDR3 DNA: TGTGCCAGCAGCCCACACCCGGGGACGCTATACTACGAGCAGTACTTC

clone size: .
V gene: TRBV6-5
D gene: .
J gene: TRBJ2-3
CDR3 length: 14
CDR3 protein: CASSYSPADLRQYF
CDR3 DNA: TGTGCCAGCAGTTACTCACCAGCGGACCTCCGGCAGTATTTT

clone size: .
V gene: TRBV19
D gene: .
J gene: TRBJ2-1
CDR3 length: 13
CDR3 protein: CASSIGRFYEQFF
CDR3 DNA: TGTGCCAGTAGTATTGGGAGGTTCTATGAGCAGTTCTTC

clone size: .
V gene: TRBV2
D gene: TRBD1
J gene: TRBJ1-1
CDR3 length: 12
CDR3 protein: CASRTGGTEAFF
CDR3 DNA: TGTGCCAGCAGAACAGGGGGCACTGAAGCTTTCTTT

clone size: .
V gene: TRBV4-1
D gene: .
J gene: TRBJ1-2
CDR3 length: 17
CDR3 protein: CASSQEPGSETNYGYTF
CDR3 DNA: TGCGCCAGCAGCCAGGAACCAGGGTCAGAGACTAACTATGGCTACACCTTC

clone size: .
V gene: TRBV29-1
D gene: .
J gene: TRBJ2-7
CDR3 length: 13
CDR3 protein: CSVFLRGVYEQYF
CDR3 DNA: TGCAGCGTTTTCTTAAGGGGAGTCTACGAGCAGTACTTC

clone size: .
V gene: TRBV2
D gene: .
J gene: TRBJ2-1
CDR3 length: 14
CDR3 protein: CATISGNSYNEQFF
CDR3 DNA: TGTGCCACTATTAGCGGTAACTCCTACAATGAGCAGTTCTTC

clone size: .
V gene: TRBV27
D gene: .
J gene: TRBJ2-1
CDR3 length: 16
CDR3 protein: CASVLRGESSYNEQFF
CDR3 DNA: TGTGCCAGCGTCCTCAGGGGAGAGAGCTCCTACAATGAGCAGTTCTTC

clone size: .
V gene: TRBV30
D gene: .
J gene: TRBJ2-1
CDR3 length: 13
CDR3 protein: CAWSATTGNEQFF
CDR3 DNA: TGTGCCTGGAGCGCAACCACTGGCAATGAGCAGTTCTTC

clone size: .
V gene: TRBV7-2
D gene: TRBD2
J gene: TRBJ2-1
CDR3 length: 15
CDR3 protein: CASRNERGANNEQFF
CDR3 DNA: TGTGCCAGCAGAAATGAGCGGGGGGCCAACAATGAGCAGTTCTTC

clone size: .
V gene: TRBV9
D gene: TRBD2
J gene: TRBJ2-7
CDR3 length: 16
CDR3 protein: CASSPGGLAGDSEQYF
CDR3 DNA: TGTGCCAGCAGCCCGGGGGGGTTAGCGGGAGATAGTGAGCAGTACTTC

clone size: .
V gene: TRBV2
D gene: .
J gene: TRBJ2-2
CDR3 length: 15
CDR3 protein: CASSDLGMNTGELFF
CDR3 DNA: TGTGCCAGCAGTGATCTGGGGATGAACACCGGGGAGCTGTTTTTT

clone size: once
V gene: TRBV5-4
D gene: TRBD1
J gene: TRBJ2-3
CDR3 length: 15
CDR3 protein: CASSLQGGVTDTQYF
CDR3 DNA: TGTGCCAGCAGCTTACAGGGGGGTGTCACAGATACGCAGTATTTT

clone size: few
V gene: TRBV19
D gene: TRBD1
J gene: TRBJ2-1
CDR3 length: 15
CDR3 protein: CASSGQGGSYNEQFF
CDR3 DNA: TGTGCCAGTAGCGGACAGGGGGGATCCTACAATGAGCAGTTCTTC

clone size: .
V gene: TRBV28
D gene: .
J gene: TRBJ2-2
CDR3 length: 14
CDR3 protein: CASSFRGSAGELFF
CDR3 DNA: TGTGCCAGCAGTTTTCGAGGGTCGGCCGGGGAGCTGTTTTTT

clone size: .
V gene: TRBV6-1
D gene: .
J gene: TRBJ1-2
CDR3 length: 15
CDR3 protein: CASSEENKGGYGYTF
CDR3 DNA: TGTGCCAGCAGTGAAGAGAATAAGGGAGGGTATGGCTACACCTTC

clone size: .
V gene: TRBV11-2
D gene: .
J gene: TRBJ2-6
CDR3 length: 13
CDR3 protein: CATEVDGANVLTF
CDR3 DNA: TGTGCCACGGAGGTGGATGGGGCCAACGTCCTGACTTTC

clone size: .
V gene: TRBV5-1
D gene: .
J gene: TRBJ2-5
CDR3 length: 11
CDR3 protein: CASSQGVEQYF
CDR3 DNA: TGCGCCAGCAGCCAGGGTGTAGAGCAGTACTTC

clone size: .
V gene: TRBV7-6
D gene: .
J gene: TRBJ2-2
CDR3 length: 14
CDR3 protein: CASSPGASPGELFF
CDR3 DNA: TGTGCCAGCAGCCCGGGGGCCTCTCCCGGGGAGCTGTTTTTT

clone size: .
V gene: TRBV7-9
D gene: .
J gene: TRBJ1-2
CDR3 length: 15
CDR3 protein: CAAPDSSAPKYGYTF
CDR3 DNA: TGTGCCGCCCCGGACTCCTCAGCCCCCAAGTATGGCTACACCTTC

clone size: few
V gene: TRBV15
D gene: .
J gene: TRBJ2-2
CDR3 length: 22
CDR3 protein: CATSRDRGDSPPDAVNTGELFF
CDR3 DNA: TGTGCCACCAGCAGAGATCGAGGGGACTCCCCCCCAGACGCAGTGAACACCGGGGAGCTGTTTTTT

clone size: .
V gene: TRBV6-5
D gene: .
J gene: TRBJ2-7
CDR3 length: 12
CDR3 protein: CASGSGYYEQYF
CDR3 DNA: TGTGCCAGCGGGTCGGGATATTACGAGCAGTACTTC

clone size: .
V gene: TRBV6-1
D gene: .
J gene: TRBJ1-5
CDR3 length: 13
CDR3 protein: CASTGGQNQPQHF
CDR3 DNA: TGTGCCAGCACCGGGGGGCAGAATCAGCCCCAGCATTTT